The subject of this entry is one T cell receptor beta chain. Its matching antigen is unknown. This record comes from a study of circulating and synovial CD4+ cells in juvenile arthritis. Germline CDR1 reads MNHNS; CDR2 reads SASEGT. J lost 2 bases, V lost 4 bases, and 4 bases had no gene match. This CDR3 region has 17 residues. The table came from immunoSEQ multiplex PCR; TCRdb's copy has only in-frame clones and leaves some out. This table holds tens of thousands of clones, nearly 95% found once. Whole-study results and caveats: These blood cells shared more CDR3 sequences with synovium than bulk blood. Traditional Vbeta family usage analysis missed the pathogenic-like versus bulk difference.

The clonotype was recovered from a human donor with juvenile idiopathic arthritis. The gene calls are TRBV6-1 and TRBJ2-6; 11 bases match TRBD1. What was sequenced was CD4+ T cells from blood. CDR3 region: CASSAGTGGTGANVLTF. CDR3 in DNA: TGTGCCAGCAGTGCGGGGACAGGGGGAACTGGGGCCAACGTCCTGACTTTC.